Here is one T cell receptor beta chain with its context. The data were obtained in a study of sequential checkpoint blockade in melanoma. Germline CDR1 reads MNHEY; CDR2 reads SMNVEV (reference sequence). V shed 2 bases, J shed 2 bases, and the junction held 4 bases outside the gene matches. The CDR3 contains 15 residues. TCRdb's table, derived via immunoSEQ multiplex PCR, lists solely in-frame clones and lacks some. Among about 4,800 clones listed, 55% to 75% were seen once. Treatment: randomized to nivolumab then ipilimumab (arm A) or the reverse (arm B). This sequence joins TRBV27 and TRBJ2-7; 9 bases are shared with TRBD2. This sequence originates from a human donor with melanoma. This material consisted of CD8+ T cells sorted from blood (inferred from file names), taken from a patient given nivolumab and ipilimumab in sequence. CDR3 sequence: CASSLTASGAYEQYF. In DNA form, the CDR3 reads TGTGCCAGCAGTTTAACGGCTAGCGGGGCCTACGAGCAGTACTTC.